The text below deals with one TCR beta chain. Its antigen is unknown. Base qualities are missing; no much larger clone stands one base away. Receptors were amplified or captured by the immunoSEQ multiplex PCR assay. Not all clones reach the TCRdb copy of this immuneACCESS table, which keeps in-frame sequences only. Checked studies attribute under half of the gap to unresolved V genes and leave the rest unexplained. In all, the sample holds 170,000 or so clones, and roughly 89% of those were seen once. The biggest ten clones account for roughly 1.3% of the sample. This sample is part of a study of control samples from healthy donors and cancer patients (dated by TCRdb to about 2020). V and J are truncated by 6 bases and 1 base respectively, leaving an intervening sequence of 3 bases. The CDR3 holds 12 amino acids from the cysteine to the phenylalanine. Only CDR3 DNA remains: 36 bases, in frame from the first base. The germline V gene yields MNHEY for CDR1 and SVGAGI for CDR2.

The receptor was derived from a woman between 45 and 65 years old in good health. The V and J genes are TRBV6-5 and TRBJ2-2; the D gene is not confidently resolved. Specimen: blood. The CDR3: CASRENTGELFF. The bases read TGTGCCAGCAGAGAGAACACCGGGGAGCTGTTTTTT.